Listed below are T cell receptor beta chains from one sample, sequenced in a study of T cells in Graves' hyperthyroidism and ophthalmopathy. One entry per CDR3 protein results from TCRdb running MiXCR on the multiplex PCR reads. The sample has about 380,000 distinct CDR3 sequences, less than 15% seen once. Sequencing used blood. The receptors originated from a man between 25 and 39 years old with Graves' hyperthyroidism that later progressed to Graves' ophthalmopathy. Both conserved end residues are part of each CDR3. D genes are given only for firm matches.

d_call v_call cdr3_aa
TRBD1 TRBV13 CASSSLDRVNEQFF
TRBD1 TRBV6-2/TRBV6-3 CASSYQGQGSNQPQHF
TRBD2 TRBV27 CATRVTSGAQYTQYF
TRBD1 TRBV7-6 CASSPGQGDEQFF
TRBD1 TRBV11-2 CASSLRTGTTGELFF
. TRBV3-1 CASSQSPGGVRATEAFF
. TRBV5-1 CASSLQGNNNSPLHF
. TRBV5-1 CASSLPMGRTSSYEQYF
. TRBV6-1 CASRRDSYSNQPQHF
. TRBV12-3/TRBV12-4 CASSLGGGTNTQYF
TRBD1 TRBV6-2/TRBV6-3 CASSYPVGQGLGDTQYF
. TRBV12-3/TRBV12-4 CASSLDTRGNSPLHF
. TRBV12-3/TRBV12-4 CASSVTGRLAKNIQYF
. TRBV19 CASSIIGGNTEAFF
TRBD1 TRBV20-1 CSATRGQGLYEQYF
. TRBV7-9 CASSLEHSNQPQHF
TRBD2 TRBV20-1 CSARAGTSGGNSYEQYF
. TRBV5-1 CASSLGAPNTGELFF
. TRBV10-3 CAISESWKYQPQHF
. TRBV12-3/TRBV12-4 CASSLSTQLNTIYF
TRBD1 TRBV7-6 CASSFRTGDFSGNTIYF
. TRBV20-1 CSARDLGWQDNEQFF
. TRBV20-1 CSASHRGPLNTEAFF
TRBD2 TRBV20-1 CSAREVAGARGYNEQFF
. TRBV2 CASGRQTAEAFF
. TRBV7-9 CASSLAQVYQETQYF
. TRBV13 CASSLEGDFYGYTF
. TRBV4-1 CASSPSVRGLNTEAFF
TRBD2 TRBV12-3/TRBV12-4 CASGSGGGYNEQFF
. TRBV19 CASSITPGLDDYTF
. TRBV12-3/TRBV12-4 CASSLWGRLYYGYTF
TRBD2 TRBV5-6 CASSLVRGVTDAQYF
. TRBV4-1 CASIQERVVGTEAFF
. TRBV30 CAWRKRDHLNRYF
TRBD1 TRBV2 CASSEEQTGYGNQPQHF
. TRBV7-9 CASSLAAGRDLYGYTF
. TRBV13 CASSLRELGTEAFF
. TRBV6-5 CASSYSLTGLAKNIQYF
TRBD1 TRBV4-1 CASSQDGTGTGGQPQHF
TRBD1 TRBV30 CAWRVRGNQPQHF
TRBD2 TRBV9 CASSAITSGGTYNEQFF
. TRBV6-1 CASSERQGIIGNQPQHF
TRBD2 TRBV27 CASSSPGLARVQYF
TRBD1 TRBV5-6 CASSQGTGAYEQYF
TRBD2 TRBV12-3/TRBV12-4 CASSLSGGKGETQYF
TRBD1 TRBV7-9 CASSFLTGGQETQYF
. TRBV30 CAWTPRHKNTEAFF
. TRBV11-2 CASSSTGPHEQYF
TRBD1 TRBV27 CASSLSGQMNTGELFF
TRBD1 TRBV7-6 CASSSDRGDTEAFF